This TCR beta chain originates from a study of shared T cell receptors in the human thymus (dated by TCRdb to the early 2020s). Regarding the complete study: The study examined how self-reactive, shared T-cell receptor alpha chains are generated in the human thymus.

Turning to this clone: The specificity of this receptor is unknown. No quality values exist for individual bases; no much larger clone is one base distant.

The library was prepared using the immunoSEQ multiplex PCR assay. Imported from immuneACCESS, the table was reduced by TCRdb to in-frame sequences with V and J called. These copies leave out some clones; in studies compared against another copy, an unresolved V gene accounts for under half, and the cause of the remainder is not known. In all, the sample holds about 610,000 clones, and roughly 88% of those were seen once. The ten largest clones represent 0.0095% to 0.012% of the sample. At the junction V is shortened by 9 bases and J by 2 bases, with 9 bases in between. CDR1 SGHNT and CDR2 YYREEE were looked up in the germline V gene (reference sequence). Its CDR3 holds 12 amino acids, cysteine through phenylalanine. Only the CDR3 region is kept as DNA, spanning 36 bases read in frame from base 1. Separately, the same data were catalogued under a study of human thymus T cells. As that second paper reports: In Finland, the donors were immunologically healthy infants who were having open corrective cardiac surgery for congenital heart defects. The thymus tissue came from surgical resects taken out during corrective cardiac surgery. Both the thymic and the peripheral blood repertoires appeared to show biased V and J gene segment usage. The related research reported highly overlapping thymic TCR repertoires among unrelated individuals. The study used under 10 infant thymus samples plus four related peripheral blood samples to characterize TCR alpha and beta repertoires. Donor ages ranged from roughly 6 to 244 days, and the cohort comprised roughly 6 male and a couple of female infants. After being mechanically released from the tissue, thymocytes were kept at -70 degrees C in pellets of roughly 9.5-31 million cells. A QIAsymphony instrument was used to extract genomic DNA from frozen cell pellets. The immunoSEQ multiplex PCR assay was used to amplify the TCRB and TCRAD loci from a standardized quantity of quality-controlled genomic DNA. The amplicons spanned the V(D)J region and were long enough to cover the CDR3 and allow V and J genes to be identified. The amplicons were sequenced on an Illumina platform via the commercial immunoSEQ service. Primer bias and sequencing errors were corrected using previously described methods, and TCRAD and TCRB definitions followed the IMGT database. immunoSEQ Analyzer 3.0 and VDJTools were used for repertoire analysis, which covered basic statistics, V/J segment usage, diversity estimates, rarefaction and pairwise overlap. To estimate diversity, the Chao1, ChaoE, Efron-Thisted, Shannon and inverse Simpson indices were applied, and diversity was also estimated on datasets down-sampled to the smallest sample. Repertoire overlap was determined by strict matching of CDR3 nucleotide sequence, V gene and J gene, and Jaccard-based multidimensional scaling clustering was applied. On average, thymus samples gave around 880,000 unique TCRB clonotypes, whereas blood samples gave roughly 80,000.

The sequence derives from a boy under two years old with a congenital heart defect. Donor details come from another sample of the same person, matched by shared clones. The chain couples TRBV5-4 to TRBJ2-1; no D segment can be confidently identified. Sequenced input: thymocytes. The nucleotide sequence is TGTGCCACCTCGGTGGCCTACAATGAGCAGTTCTTC. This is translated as CATSVAYNEQFF.